This T cell receptor (beta chain) was documented in a study of blood T cell repertoires in COVID-19. For the study at large: PBMCs, B-cell-depleted T cells, or T cells provided the cDNA or gDNA that made up the material.

CDR3 length equals 15 residues. Germline assignment: CDR1 LGHNA and CDR2 YSLEER. Trimming took 0 bases from V and 3 from J, leaving 10 bases between them. This clone was seen once. Per the study methods: Reference gene primer amplification gave nucleated cell count estimates. Sequenced by immunoSEQ multiplex PCR; TCRdb stores in-frame clones only, minus some. That table supplies the V and J calls and clone size; D and trimming were determined from the DNA. The sample holds about 170,000 clones, approximately 90% seen once. What was sequenced was peripheral blood. This TCR was sampled from a man between 45 and 60 years old who had recovered from COVID-19. The chain combines TRBV4-3 with TRBJ2-3; TRBD1 is a possible D gene (7 bases). The CDR3 coding sequence is TGCGCCAGCAGCCAAGAACAGGGGAGGACAGATACGCAGTATTTT. Protein product: CASSQEQGRTDTQYF.